The 22 T cell receptor beta chains below come from one sample, sequenced in a study of blood T cell repertoires in COVID-19. Here immunoSEQ multiplex PCR was the method, and the copy in TCRdb shows in-frame clones only, minus some. This table has about 250,000 clones, 88% appearing once. Sequenced: peripheral blood. The receptor set was obtained from a woman aged 25 to 39 with acute or convalescent COVID-19.

The chain couples TRBV19 to TRBJ1-2; 7 bases are a match to TRBD1. CDR3 length: 14 residues. Per the germline V gene, CDR1 is LNHDA and CDR2 is SQIVND (reference sequence). J was trimmed by 4 bases and V by 4 bases; bases with no gene match: 6. Written as DNA, the CDR3 is TGTGCCAGTAGTAACCCCCGGGACAGCTATGGCTACACCTTC. Translation: CASSNPRDSYGYTF.

V usage is TRBV5-1 and J usage is TRBJ1-2, with TRBD1 matching over 9 bases. CDR1 is SGHRS, CDR2 YFSETQ, per germline. The CDR3 is 14 amino acids. V dropped 3 bases and J dropped 5; count of bases not matched to a gene: 5. CDR3 protein: CASSSGTGWYGYTF. The DNA for the CDR3 is TGCGCCAGCAGCTCCGGGACAGGGTGGTATGGCTACACCTTC.

The chain joins TRBV9 to TRBJ2-7; no firm D call. Germline loops: CDR1 SGDLS, CDR2 YYNGEE. The CDR3 totals 12 residues. The V gene lost 4 bases and the J gene lost 0 bases, with 5 bases spanning the gap. CDR3 protein: CASSFNSYEQYF. DNA for the CDR3: TGTGCCAGCAGCTTCAACTCCTACGAGCAGTACTTC.

The rearrangement links TRBV5-5 to TRBJ1-2; TRBD1 matches at 8 bases. Unmatched junction bases numbered 5, after V lost 0 bases and J lost 7 bases. This CDR3 comprises 14 residues. Germline loops: CDR1 SGHKS, CDR2 YYEKEE (reference sequence). The CDR3 DNA follows: TGTGCCAGCAGCTTGGGGGACAGGTTGGGTGGCTACACCTTC. Translation gives CASSLGDRLGGYTF.

The chain has TRBV7-6 and TRBJ2-3, with 9 bases identical to TRBD1. The CDR3 totals 15 residues. Germline V gives CDR1 SGHVS, CDR2 FNYEAQ. V trimming: 5 bases; J trimming: 3 bases; junction bases outside the gene matches: 6. CDR3 sequence reads: CASSLGTGLTDTQYF. The CDR3 region has the DNA TGTGCCAGCAGCCTCGGGACAGGGTTGACAGATACGCAGTATTTT.

The chain employs TRBV19 and TRBJ2-2; 15 positions match TRBD2. CDR1 and CDR2 from the germline V gene are LNHDA and SQIVND (reference sequence). The CDR3 contains 14 residues. Trimming took 9 bases from V and 8 from J; bases not matched to a gene: 4. Here the CDR3 DNA reads TGTGCCAGCCGGACTAGCGGGAGGGCGGGGGAGCTGTTTTTT. Translated, it gives CASRTSGRAGELFF.

The rearrangement uses TRBV18 and TRBJ2-5; D might be TRBD2 (5 bases). This CDR3 is built from 14 residues. Trimming took off 2 bases at V and 5 bases at J, with 12 bases between the two ends. The germline V gene encodes CDR1 KGHSH and CDR2 LQKENI. The chain's CDR3 is CASSPFHGNETQYF. The CDR3 coding sequence is TGTGCCAGCTCACCATTCCACGGGAACGAGACCCAGTACTTC. Using reference TRBV18 and TRBJ2-5 for the parts outside the CDR3, the full variable domain is NAGVMQNPRHLVRRRGQEARLRCSPMKGHSHVYWYRQLPEEGLKFMVYLQKENIIDESGMPKERFSAEFPKEGPSILRIQQVVRGDSAAYFCASSPFHGNETQYFGPGTRLLVL.

In its sample, this clone was seen a few times. The V call is TRBV10-2, the J call TRBJ1-4; 7 bases agree with TRBD1. Germline V gene data show CDR1 as WSHSY and CDR2 as SAAADI. The CDR3 totals 14 residues. V was pared by 2 bases and J by 6 bases, with 3 bases of the junction left unmatched. CDR3 loop: CASSEIGGHEKLFF. The CDR3 nucleotides read TGCGCCAGCAGTGAGATAGGGGGCCATGAAAAACTGTTTTTT.

V usage is TRBV6-5 and J usage is TRBJ2-7; D may be TRBD1 (5 bases). V lost 5 bases and J lost 4, with 18 bases in between. Germline assignment: CDR1 MNHEY and CDR2 SVGAGI. The CDR3 contains 15 residues. The CDR3 reads CASSTVGEGGYEQYF. In nucleotides, the CDR3 is TGTGCCAGCAGTACGGTAGGGGAAGGTGGGTACGAGCAGTACTTC.

This rearrangement joins TRBV6-6 to TRBJ1-1, with D possibly being TRBD1 (5 bases). Germline assignment: CDR1 MNHNY and CDR2 SVGAGI (reference sequence). V was cut by 2 bases and J by 1 base, with 14 bases left in between. The CDR3 totals 16 residues. The CDR3 DNA is TGTGCCAGCAGTTACCCCAGCGGGGACTCGAACACTGAAGCTTTCTTT. Its protein product is CASSYPSGDSNTEAFF.

This clone was found a few times. The rearrangement uses TRBV2 and TRBJ2-7; 7 bases match TRBD1. V shed 7 bases and J 2 bases; nucleotides not matched to a gene: 5. Germline CDR1 and CDR2: SNHLY and FYNNEI. The CDR3 spans 13 residues. In nucleotides, the CDR3 is TGTGCCAGCAAGAGGGACAGCACCTACGAGCAGTACTTC. Translating gives CASKRDSTYEQYF.

The chain carries TRBV27 and TRBJ1-2, with TRBD1 as a possible D gene (6 bases). The germline V gene encodes CDR1 MNHEY and CDR2 SMNVEV (reference sequence). The CDR3 is 13 residues long. The ends were cut back, 5 bases at V and 4 bases at J, with 11 bases in the middle. The chain's CDR3 is CASSTTGVYGYTF. The DNA for the CDR3 is TGTGCCAGCAGTACGACAGGCGTCTATGGCTACACCTTC.

The chain uses TRBV4-2 and TRBJ1-3, with 8 bases lining up with TRBD1. The trim removed 2 bases at V and 0 bases at J, leaving 0 bases unmatched. Germline CDR1 is LGHNA and CDR2 is YNFKEQ. CDR3 size: 15 residues. CDR3 in DNA: TGTGCCAGCAGCCAAACAGGGGGCTCTGGAAACACCATATATTTT. It specifies CASSQTGGSGNTIYF.

The V gene is TRBV19, the J gene TRBJ1-4; TRBD1 might be the D (6 bases). Germline lookup yields CDR1 LNHDA and CDR2 SQIVND (reference sequence). V shed 7 bases and J shed 8 bases, with 20 bases lying between them. This CDR3 region has 15 residues. CDR3 region: CASKMLGARGEKLFF. CDR3 nucleotide sequence: TGTGCCAGTAAAATGTTGGGGGCGCGAGGGGAAAAACTGTTTTTT. The full variable domain, in which reference TRBV19 and TRBJ1-4 provide the parts outside the CDR3, is DGGITQSPKYLFRKEGQNVTLSCEQNLNHDAMYWYRQDPGQGLRLIYYSQIVNDFQKGDIAEGYSVSREKKESFPLTVTSAQKNPTAFYLCASKMLGARGEKLFFGSGTQLSVL.

V is TRBV7-6 and J is TRBJ2-2; D perhaps matches TRBD1 (5 bases). The CDR3 covers 16 residues. The germline gives CDR1 SGHVS, CDR2 FNYEAQ. Trimming pared 5 bases from V and 6 bases from J, leaving 19 bases between. The CDR3 region has the DNA TGTGCCAGCAGCCTACCCCCCGCGCAGGGTCCCGGGGAGCTGTTTTTT. It encodes CASSLPPAQGPGELFF.

This clone showed up just a few times. This rearrangement joins TRBV27 to TRBJ2-7, with D possibly matching TRBD1 (6 bases). V was shortened by 2 bases and J by 1 base, with 9 bases between the two germline ends. The CDR3 is 14 amino acids. The germline gives CDR1 MNHEY, CDR2 SMNVEV (reference sequence). The CDR3 region has the DNA TGTGCCAGCAGTTTACCGGGACATTCCTACGAGCAGTACTTC. Amino acids: CASSLPGHSYEQYF.

This chain connects TRBV5-8 to TRBJ2-7; tentative D call: TRBD1 (5 bases). CDR3 length: 12 amino acids. Per the germline V gene, CDR1 is SGHTS and CDR2 is YDEGEE. Trimming pared 0 bases from V and 4 bases from J, leaving 5 bases between. The CDR3: CASSLEGYEQYF. The CDR3 DNA reads TGTGCCAGCAGCTTGGAGGGGTACGAGCAGTACTTC. Combining the CDR3 with reference TRBV5-8 and TRBJ2-7 gives the whole variable domain EAGVTQSPTHLIKTRGQQATLRCSPISGHTSVYWYQQALGLGLQFLLWYDEGEERNRGNFPPRFSGRQFPNYSSELNVNALELEDSALYLCASSLEGYEQYFGPGTRLTVT.

This sequence joins TRBV7-6 and TRBJ2-1, with no clear D. V was shortened by 0 bases and J by 0 bases, with 9 bases between the two germline ends. The germline V gene has CDR1 SGHVS and CDR2 FNYEAQ. This CDR3 comprises 16 residues. The DNA of the CDR3 is TGTGCCAGCAGCTTAGCGCCTAGTTTCTCCTACAATGAGCAGTTCTTC. This gives the protein CASSLAPSFSYNEQFF.

This chain links TRBV5-4 with TRBJ2-2, with D uncertain. CDR1 SGHNT and CDR2 YYREEE come from the germline V gene (reference sequence). This CDR3 spans 14 amino acids. V was pared by 1 base and J by 4 bases, with 8 bases between. CDR3 region: CASSLSPVTGELFF. In DNA, the CDR3 is TGTGCCAGCAGCTTGAGTCCAGTCACCGGGGAGCTGTTTTTT.

The chain carries TRBV19 and TRBJ2-2, with 9 bases identical to TRBD1. The CDR3 is 16 amino acids. In germline, CDR1 is LNHDA, CDR2 SQIVND (reference sequence). Trimming took 4 bases from V and 1 from J; bases not matched to a gene: 4. Written as DNA, the CDR3 is TGTGCCAGTAGTACTCCGACAGGGGGGAACACCGGGGAGCTGTTTTTT. It codes for CASSTPTGGNTGELFF.

The chain links TRBV19 to TRBJ1-1; D call uncertain. Germline V CDR1 and CDR2: LNHDA, SQIVND (reference sequence). This CDR3 is 13 amino acids long. V was clipped by 2 bases and J by 0 bases, with 4 bases between them. The CDR3 DNA reads as TGTGCCAGTAGTATACGTATGAACACTGAAGCTTTCTTT. As protein: CASSIRMNTEAFF.

The genes are TRBV11-3 and TRBJ2-1; 9 bases match TRBD2. This CDR3 comprises 16 residues. J was trimmed by 5 bases and V by 4 bases; bases with no gene match: 9. The germline gives CDR1 SGHNT, CDR2 YENEEA. CDR3 DNA: TGTGCCAGCAGCTCAATCGGGACTAGCCTCCACAATGAGCAGTTCTTC. Protein: CASSSIGTSLHNEQFF. Drawing the rest from reference TRBV11-3 and TRBJ2-1, the complete variable domain is EAGVVQSPRYKIIEKKQPVAFWCNPISGHNTLYWYLQNLGQGPELLIRYENEEAVDDSQLPKDRFSAERLKGVDSTLKIQPAELGDSAVYLCASSSIGTSLHNEQFFGPGTRLTVL.